Given below is one T cell receptor (beta chain) in context. Its antigen is as yet unknown. The sample belongs to a study of T cell responses to AZD1222 COVID-19 vaccine. Notes on the study in general: Dominant CD4 TCR responses targeted spike regions 160-218 and 743-854. Spike-specific TCR repertoires showed rising breadth and depth after two AZD1222 doses. Reports indicate that nearly half of spike-specific TCRs are directed at unmutated variant regions.

V lost 2 bases and J 4 bases, leaving 9 bases between the germline ends. There are 13 residues in the CDR3. CDR1 is SGHRS and CDR2 is YFSETQ in the germline V gene. Produced via immunoSEQ multiplex PCR; TCRdb's table is partial and in-frame only. The table records fewer than 200,000 clones, around 94% of them present only once. The sequenced sample was peripheral blood, obtained 28 days after the second AZD1222 dose. V usage is TRBV5-1 and J usage is TRBJ1-2, with D tentatively TRBD1 (5 bases). The receptor was derived from an adult who received the AZD1222 COVID-19 vaccine. CDR3 in amino acids: CASSFWQGYGYTF. In DNA form, the CDR3 reads TGCGCCAGCAGCTTCTGGCAGGGCTATGGCTACACCTTC. Full variable domain (remainder filled in from reference TRBV5-1 and TRBJ1-2): KAGVTQTPRYLIKTRGQQVTLSCSPISGHRSVSWYQQTPGQGLQFLFEYFSETQRNKGNFPGRFSGRQFSNSRSEMNVSTLELGDSALYLCASSFWQGYGYTFGSGTRLTVV.